This T cell receptor beta chain was retrieved from a study of T cells in tuberculosis. About the study: In South Africa, adults with active tuberculosis were compared with IGRA-negative and latently infected IGRA-positive adolescents.

Sequenced by immunoSEQ multiplex PCR; TCRdb stores in-frame clones only, minus some. The sample holds more than 30,000 clones; about 94% are singletons and the top ten take around an eighth. The CDR3 has 16 residues. V trimming: 0 bases; J trimming: 4 bases; junction bases outside the gene matches: 9. Germline values: CDR1 SGDLS, CDR2 YYNGEE. Findings and caveats of the study: Smaller distances to GMM-specific TCRs suggested their expansion in active tuberculosis.

About this clone itself: The target antigen is unknown.

Each clinical donor contributed on average around 110,000 T cells from unsorted cryopreserved PBMC. V is TRBV9 and J is TRBJ1-2; TRBD1 aligns across 7 bases. This TCR was sampled from a donor between 10 and 35 years old with latent tuberculosis or without tuberculosis infection. Some clones in this sample may be carry-over from other donors' samples. Sample: PBMCs. The chain's CDR3 is CASSVEGAGGRYGYTF. Here the CDR3 DNA reads TGTGCCAGCAGCGTAGAAGGGGCAGGGGGTCGCTATGGCTACACCTTC.